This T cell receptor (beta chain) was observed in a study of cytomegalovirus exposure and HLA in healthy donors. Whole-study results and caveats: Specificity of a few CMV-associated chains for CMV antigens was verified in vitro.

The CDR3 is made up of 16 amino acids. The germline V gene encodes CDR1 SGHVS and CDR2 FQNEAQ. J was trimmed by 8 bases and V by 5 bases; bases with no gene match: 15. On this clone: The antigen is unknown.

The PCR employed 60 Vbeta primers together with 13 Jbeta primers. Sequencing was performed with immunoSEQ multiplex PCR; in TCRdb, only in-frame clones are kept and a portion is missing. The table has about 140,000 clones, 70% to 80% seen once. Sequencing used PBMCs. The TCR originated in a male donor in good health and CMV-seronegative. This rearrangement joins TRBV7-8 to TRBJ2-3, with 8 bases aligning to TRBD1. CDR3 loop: CASSPQRDRPKATQYF. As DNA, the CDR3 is TGTGCCAGCAGCCCCCAGAGGGACAGGCCCAAGGCTACGCAGTATTTT.